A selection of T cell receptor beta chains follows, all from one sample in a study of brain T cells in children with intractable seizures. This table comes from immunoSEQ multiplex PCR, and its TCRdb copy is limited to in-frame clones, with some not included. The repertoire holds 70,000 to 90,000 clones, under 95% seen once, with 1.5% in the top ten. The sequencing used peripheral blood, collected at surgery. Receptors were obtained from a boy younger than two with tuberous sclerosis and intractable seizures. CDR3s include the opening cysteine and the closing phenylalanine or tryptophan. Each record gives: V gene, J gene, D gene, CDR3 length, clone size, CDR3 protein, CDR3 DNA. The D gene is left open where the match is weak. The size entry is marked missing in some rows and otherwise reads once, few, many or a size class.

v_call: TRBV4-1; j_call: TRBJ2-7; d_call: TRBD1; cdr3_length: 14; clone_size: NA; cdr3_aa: CASSHKTGAYEQYF; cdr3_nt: TGCGCCAGCAGCCATAAGACAGGGGCCTACGAGCAGTACTTC
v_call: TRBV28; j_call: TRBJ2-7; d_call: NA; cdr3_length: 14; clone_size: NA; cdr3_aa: CASSRARNSYEQYF; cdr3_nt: TGTGCCAGCAGCCGGGCCCGAAACTCCTACGAGCAGTACTTC
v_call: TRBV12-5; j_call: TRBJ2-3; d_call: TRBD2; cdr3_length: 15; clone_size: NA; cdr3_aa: CASGGAGDLTDTQYF; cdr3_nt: TGTGCTAGTGGAGGCGCGGGAGATTTAACAGATACGCAGTATTTT
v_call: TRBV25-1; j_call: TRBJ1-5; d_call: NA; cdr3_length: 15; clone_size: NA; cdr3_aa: CASSDSVSSGQPQHF; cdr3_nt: TGTGCCAGCAGTGATTCTGTCTCCTCGGGTCAGCCCCAGCATTTT
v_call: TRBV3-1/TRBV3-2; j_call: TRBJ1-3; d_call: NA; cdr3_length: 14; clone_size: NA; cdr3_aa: CASSPRGSGNTIYF; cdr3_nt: TGTGCCAGCAGCCCCCGGGGCTCTGGAAACACCATATATTTT
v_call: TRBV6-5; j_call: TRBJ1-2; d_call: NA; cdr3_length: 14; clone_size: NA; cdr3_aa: CASSGPDTNYGYTF; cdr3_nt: TGTGCCAGCAGCGGCCCGGACACCAACTATGGCTACACCTTC
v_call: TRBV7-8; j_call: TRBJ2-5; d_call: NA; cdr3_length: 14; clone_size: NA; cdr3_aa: CASSLPPWEETQYF; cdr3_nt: TGTGCCAGCAGCCTGCCGCCGTGGGAAGAGACCCAGTACTTC
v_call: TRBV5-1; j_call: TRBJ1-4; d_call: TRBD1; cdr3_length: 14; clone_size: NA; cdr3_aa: CASSLTGVSEKLFF; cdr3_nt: TGCGCCAGCAGCTTGACAGGGGTATCTGAAAAACTGTTTTTT
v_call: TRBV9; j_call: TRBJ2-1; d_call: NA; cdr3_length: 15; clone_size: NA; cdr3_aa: CASSYVGSSYNEQFF; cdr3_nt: TGTGCCAGCAGCTATGTGGGAAGCTCCTACAATGAGCAGTTCTTC
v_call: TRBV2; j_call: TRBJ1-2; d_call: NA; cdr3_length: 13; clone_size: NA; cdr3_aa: CASKTEINYGYTF; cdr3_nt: TGTGCCAGCAAGACGGAAATAAACTATGGCTACACCTTC
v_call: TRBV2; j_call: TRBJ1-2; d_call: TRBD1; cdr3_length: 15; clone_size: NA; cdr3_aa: CASSSDRGGIYGYTF; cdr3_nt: TGTGCCAGCAGCAGCGACAGGGGAGGTATCTATGGCTACACCTTC
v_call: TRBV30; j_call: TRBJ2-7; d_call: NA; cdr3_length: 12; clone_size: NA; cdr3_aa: CAFSAETYEQYF; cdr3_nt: TGTGCCTTCAGCGCAGAGACCTACGAGCAGTACTTC
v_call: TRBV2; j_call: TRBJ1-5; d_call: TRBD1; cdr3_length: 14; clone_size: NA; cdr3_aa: CASNSGTGQGPQHF; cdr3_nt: TGTGCCAGCAATTCCGGGACAGGCCAGGGGCCCCAGCATTTT
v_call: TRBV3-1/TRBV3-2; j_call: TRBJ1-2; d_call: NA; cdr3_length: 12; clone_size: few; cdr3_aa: CASSQEGYGYTF; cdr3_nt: TGTGCCAGCAGCCAAGAGGGGTATGGCTACACCTTC
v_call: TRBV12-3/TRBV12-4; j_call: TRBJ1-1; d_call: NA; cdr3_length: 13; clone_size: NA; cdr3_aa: CASSLARRGVAFF; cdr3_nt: TGTGCCAGCAGTTTAGCGCGCAGGGGAGTAGCTTTCTTT
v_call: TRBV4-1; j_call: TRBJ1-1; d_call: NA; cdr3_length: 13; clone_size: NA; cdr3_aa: CASSHSSNTEAFF; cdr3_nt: TGCGCCAGCAGCCATTCTTCTAACACTGAAGCTTTCTTT
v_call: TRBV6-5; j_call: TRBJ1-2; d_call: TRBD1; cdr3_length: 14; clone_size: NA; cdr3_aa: CASSYRTGAGGYTF; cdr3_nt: TGTGCCAGCAGTTATCGGACAGGGGCTGGTGGCTACACCTTC
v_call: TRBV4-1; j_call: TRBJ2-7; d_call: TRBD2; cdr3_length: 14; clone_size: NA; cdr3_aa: CASSQTSGNYEQYF; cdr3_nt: TGCGCCAGCAGCCAGACTAGCGGGAACTACGAGCAGTACTTC
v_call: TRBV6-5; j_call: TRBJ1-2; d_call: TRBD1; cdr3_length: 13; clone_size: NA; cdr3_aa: CASSYQGAVGYTF; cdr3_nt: TGTGCCAGCAGTTACCAGGGGGCGGTTGGCTACACCTTC
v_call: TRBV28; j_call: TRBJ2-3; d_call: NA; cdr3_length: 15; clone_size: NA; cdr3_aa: CASNLREKGLDTQYF; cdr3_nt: TGTGCCAGCAACTTACGGGAGAAGGGGCTAGATACGCAGTATTTT
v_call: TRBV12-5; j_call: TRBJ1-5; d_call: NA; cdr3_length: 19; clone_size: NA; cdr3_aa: CASGLGRDASFYSNQPQHF; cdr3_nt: TGTGCTAGTGGTTTGGGCAGGGATGCGTCATTTTATAGCAATCAGCCCCAGCATTTT
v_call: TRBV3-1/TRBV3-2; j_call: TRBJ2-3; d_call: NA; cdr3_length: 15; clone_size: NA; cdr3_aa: CASSQVLGGPDTQYF; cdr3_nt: TGTGCCAGCAGCCAAGTTTTGGGGGGCCCAGATACGCAGTATTTT
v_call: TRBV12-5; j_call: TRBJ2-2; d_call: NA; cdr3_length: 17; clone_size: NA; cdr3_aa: CASGLVLSQGWSGELFF; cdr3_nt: TGTGCTAGTGGTTTGGTACTTTCCCAGGGATGGTCCGGGGAGCTGTTTTTT
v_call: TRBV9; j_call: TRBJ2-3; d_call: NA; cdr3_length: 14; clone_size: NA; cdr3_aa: CASSVDKFTDTQYF; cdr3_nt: TGTGCCAGCAGCGTAGATAAGTTCACAGATACGCAGTATTTT
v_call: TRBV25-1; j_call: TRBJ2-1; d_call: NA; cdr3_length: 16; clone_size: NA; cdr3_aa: CASSDPGPSSYNEQFF; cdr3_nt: TGTGCCAGCAGTGATCCGGGGCCAAGCTCCTACAATGAGCAGTTCTTC
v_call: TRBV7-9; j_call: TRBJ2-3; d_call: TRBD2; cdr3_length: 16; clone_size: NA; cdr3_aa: CASSPQREEVADTQYF; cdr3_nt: TGTGCCAGCAGCCCCCAGCGGGAGGAGGTCGCAGATACGCAGTATTTT
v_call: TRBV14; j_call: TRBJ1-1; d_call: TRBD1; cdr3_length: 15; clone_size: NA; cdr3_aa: CASSQKRTGGTEAFF; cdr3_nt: TGTGCCAGCAGCCAGAAACGGACAGGGGGCACTGAAGCTTTCTTT
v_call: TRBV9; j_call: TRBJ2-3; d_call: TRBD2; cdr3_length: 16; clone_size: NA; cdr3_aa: CASSVGGRAGTDTQYF; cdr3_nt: TGTGCCAGCAGCGTCGGCGGGAGGGCCGGTACAGATACGCAGTATTTT
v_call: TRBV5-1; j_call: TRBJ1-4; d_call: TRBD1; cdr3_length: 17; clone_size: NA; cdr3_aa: CASSLVQGALSNEKLFF; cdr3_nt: TGCGCCAGCAGCTTGGTACAGGGGGCTTTGTCTAATGAAAAACTGTTTTTT
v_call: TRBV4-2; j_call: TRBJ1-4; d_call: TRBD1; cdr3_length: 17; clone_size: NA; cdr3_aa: CASSQEGPGQGYEKLFF; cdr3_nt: TGTGCCAGCAGCCAAGAAGGTCCAGGACAGGGATATGAAAAACTGTTTTTT
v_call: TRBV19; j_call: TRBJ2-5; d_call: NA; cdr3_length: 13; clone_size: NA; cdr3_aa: CASRRTSQETQYF; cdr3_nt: TGTGCCAGTAGGCGGACCTCCCAAGAGACCCAGTACTTC
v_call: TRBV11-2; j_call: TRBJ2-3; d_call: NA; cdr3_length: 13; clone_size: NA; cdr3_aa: CASSLILVDTQYF; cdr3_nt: TGTGCCAGCAGCTTAATCCTGGTGGATACGCAGTATTTT
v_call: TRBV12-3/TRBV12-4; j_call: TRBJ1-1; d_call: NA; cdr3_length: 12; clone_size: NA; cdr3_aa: CASSLMVSEAFF; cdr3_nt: TGTGCCAGCAGTTTGATGGTGTCTGAAGCTTTCTTT
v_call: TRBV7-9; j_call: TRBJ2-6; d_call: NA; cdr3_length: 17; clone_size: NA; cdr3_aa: CASSSWGFTAGANVLTF; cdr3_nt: TGTGCCAGCAGCTCTTGGGGTTTTACGGCAGGGGCCAACGTCCTGACTTTC
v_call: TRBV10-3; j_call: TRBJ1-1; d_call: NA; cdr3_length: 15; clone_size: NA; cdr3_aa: CAISGPGLANTEAFF; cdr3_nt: TGTGCCATCAGCGGACCGGGTCTTGCGAACACTGAAGCTTTCTTT
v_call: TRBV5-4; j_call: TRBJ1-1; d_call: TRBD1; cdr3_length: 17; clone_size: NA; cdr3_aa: CASSNWGQGGLRTEAFF; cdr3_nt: TGTGCCAGCAGCAATTGGGGCCAGGGGGGTTTGCGCACTGAAGCTTTCTTT
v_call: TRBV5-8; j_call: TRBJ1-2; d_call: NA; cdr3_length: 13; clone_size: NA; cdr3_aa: CASSLEAAYGYTF; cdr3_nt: TGTGCCAGCAGCTTGGAGGCAGCCTATGGCTACACCTTC
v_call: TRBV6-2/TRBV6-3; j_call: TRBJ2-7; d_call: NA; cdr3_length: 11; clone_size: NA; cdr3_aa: CASSYSNEQYF; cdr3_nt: TGTGCCAGCAGTTACTCGAACGAGCAGTACTTC
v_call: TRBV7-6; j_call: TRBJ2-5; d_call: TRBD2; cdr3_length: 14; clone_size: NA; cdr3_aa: CASSFRGESETQYF; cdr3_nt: TGTGCCAGCAGCTTCCGGGGGGAGTCCGAGACCCAGTACTTC
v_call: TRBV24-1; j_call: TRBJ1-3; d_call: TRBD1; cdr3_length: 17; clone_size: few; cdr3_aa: CATSESTGTGSGNTIYF; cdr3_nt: TGTGCCACCAGTGAATCAACCGGGACAGGCTCTGGAAACACCATATATTTT
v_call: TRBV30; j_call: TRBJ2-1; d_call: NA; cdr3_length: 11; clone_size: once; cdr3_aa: CAWSHNNEQFF; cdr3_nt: TGTGCCTGGAGTCACAACAATGAGCAGTTCTTC
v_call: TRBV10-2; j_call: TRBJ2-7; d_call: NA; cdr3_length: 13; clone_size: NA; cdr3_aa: CASSASVSYEQYF; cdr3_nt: TGCGCCAGCAGCGCTAGCGTCTCCTACGAGCAGTACTTC
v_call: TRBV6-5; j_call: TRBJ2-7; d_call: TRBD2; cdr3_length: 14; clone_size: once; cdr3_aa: CASSLAGDPYEQYF; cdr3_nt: TGTGCCAGCAGTCTAGCGGGAGACCCCTACGAGCAGTACTTC
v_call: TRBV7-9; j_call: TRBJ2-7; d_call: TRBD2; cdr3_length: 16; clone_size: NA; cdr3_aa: CASSLRVSGRAYEQYF; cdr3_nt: TGTGCCAGCAGCTTAAGGGTAAGCGGGAGAGCCTACGAGCAGTACTTC
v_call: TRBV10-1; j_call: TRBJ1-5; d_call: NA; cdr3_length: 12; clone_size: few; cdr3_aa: CASSDSNQPQHF; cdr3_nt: TGCGCCAGCAGTGATAGCAATCAGCCCCAGCATTTT
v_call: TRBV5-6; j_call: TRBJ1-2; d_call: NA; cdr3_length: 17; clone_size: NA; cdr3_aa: CASSLVVSPDPWSGYTF; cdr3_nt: TGTGCCAGCAGCTTGGTCGTTTCCCCCGACCCCTGGAGTGGCTACACCTTC
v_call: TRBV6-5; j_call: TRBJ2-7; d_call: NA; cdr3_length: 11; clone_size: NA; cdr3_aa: CASSYWPEQYF; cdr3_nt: TGTGCCAGCAGTTACTGGCCCGAGCAGTACTTC
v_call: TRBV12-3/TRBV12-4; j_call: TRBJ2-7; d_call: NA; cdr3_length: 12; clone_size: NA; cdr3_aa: CASSFRGYEQYF; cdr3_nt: TGTGCCAGCAGTTTTAGGGGCTACGAGCAGTACTTC
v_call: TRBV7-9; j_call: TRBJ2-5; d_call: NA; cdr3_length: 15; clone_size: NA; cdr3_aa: CASSSWLNPGETQYF; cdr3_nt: TGTGCCAGCAGCAGCTGGCTCAACCCGGGGGAGACCCAGTACTTC
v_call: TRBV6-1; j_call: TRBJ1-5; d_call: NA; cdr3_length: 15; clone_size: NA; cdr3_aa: CASSEGVEGSQPQHF; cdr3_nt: TGTGCCAGCAGTGAAGGTGTGGAGGGGAGTCAGCCCCAGCATTTT